These 25 T cell receptor beta chains originate from one sample sequenced in a study of metastatic and nonmetastatic thyroid tumors. No treatment of any kind had been given to any patient before thyroid surgery. MiXCR re-clonotyped the PCR reads for TCRdb. The sample shows approximately 21,000 clones, around 28% of them seen only once. The specimen was blood. These receptor sequences come from a female donor with papillary thyroid cancer or a benign thyroid nodule (not recorded which). Some clones in this sample may be carry-over from other donors' samples.

This clone was counted a few times. J is TRBJ2-3 and V is TRBV6-1, with D unclear. The V end lost 4 bases, the J end lost 4 bases, and 18 bases lay between the germline ends. The CDR3 runs 16 residues. Germline V gene sequence: CDR1 MNHNS, CDR2 SASEGT. CDR3 DNA sequence: TGTGCCAGCAGTGTCATGGGTACACTGGCCCCAGATACGCAGTATTTT. Protein: CASSVMGTLAPDTQYF.

This clone is deemed medium-sized. The chain recombines TRBV12-3 or TRBV12-4 with TRBJ1-1, with D possibly matching TRBD1 (5 bases). The CDR3 totals 14 residues. With 5 bases removed from V and 5 bases from J, the gap between germline ends came to 15 bases. The CDR3 loop is CASSGAGVRTEAFF. CDR3 DNA sequence: TGTGCCAGCAGTGGGGCGGGTGTGAGGACTGAAGCTTTCTTT.

This clone was picked up many times. V gene TRBV25-1 combines with J gene TRBJ2-1, with D possibly matching TRBD2 (6 bases). Trimming stripped 3 bases from V and 4 bases from J, with 13 bases between. Germline V CDR1 and CDR2: MGHDK, SYGVNS. This CDR3 contains 15 residues. The CDR3 loop reads CASSDSGTPYNEQFF. CDR3 nucleotide sequence: TGTGCCAGCAGTGACTCCGGGACTCCATACAATGAGCAGTTCTTC.

With regard to this clone: Given a much more abundant clone one base away, this may be a read error. This same CDR3 is encoded by further DNA sequences in the sample. This chain connects TRBV27 to TRBJ2-7, with D tentatively TRBD2 (6 bases). This CDR3 comprises 15 residues. CDR1 is MNHEY and CDR2 is SMNVEV in the germline V gene (reference sequence). Deletions cut 7 bases from V and 4 bases from J, with 20 bases between. The CDR3: CASKRSGTSPYEQYF. CDR3 sequence (DNA): TGTGCCAGCAAACGTTCCGGAACTAGCCCTTACGAGCAGTACTTC.

On this clone: At one of its ends the junction is not consistent with the germline gene, which may arise from a read error. This chain uses TRBV30 with TRBJ1-2; D is ambiguous. Germline lookup yields CDR1 GTSNPN and CDR2 SVGIG (reference sequence). CDR3 length: 12 amino acids. The CDR3 protein is CAWNLPGYGYAF. CDR3 in DNA: TGTGCCTGGAACCTACCAGGCTATGGCTACGCCTTC.

By proportion, this clone is medium-sized. The chain has TRBV3-1 and TRBJ1-2, with D uncertain. Per the germline V gene, CDR1 is LGHDT and CDR2 is YNNKEL (reference sequence). This CDR3 has 12 amino acids. V was trimmed by 1 base and J by 5 bases, leaving 5 bases between them. The CDR3 bases are TGTGCCAGCAGCCAAGGGCAGTATGGCTACACCTTC. Translation gives CASSQGQYGYTF.

This clone was picked up many times. The gene calls are TRBV30 and TRBJ2-1; 11 nucleotides align to TRBD2. Germline-derived CDR1 and CDR2 are GTSNPN and SVGIG (reference sequence). Trimming cost V 3 bases and J 6 bases; bases outside gene matches: 7. This CDR3 comprises 15 residues. This chain's CDR3 is CAWRVLAGVGNEQFF. The CDR3 DNA reads TGTGCCTGGAGAGTACTAGCGGGAGTTGGCAATGAGCAGTTCTTC.

Ten or more counts support this clone. The chain joins TRBV5-5 to TRBJ2-1; 7 bases match TRBD1. Trimming at V came to 0 bases and at J to 7 bases, leaving 4 bases not matched to a gene. This CDR3 region has 14 residues. Germline V gene lookup returns CDR1 SGHKS and CDR2 YYEKEE (reference sequence). CDR3 amino acids: CASSLGQGRNEQFF. The CDR3 DNA is TGTGCCAGCAGCTTGGGACAGGGAAGGAATGAGCAGTTCTTC.

J is TRBJ2-5 and V is TRBV12-3 or TRBV12-4; the D gene is possibly TRBD1 (5 bases). V lost 5 bases and J 0 bases, leaving 16 bases between the germline ends. The CDR3 has 16 residues. The CDR3 bases are TGTGCCAGCAGTCCCCCCAGGGTAGCTTACCAAGAGACCCAGTACTTC. Amino acid sequence: CASSPPRVAYQETQYF.

The sample holds many counts of this clone. V and J are TRBV4-3 and TRBJ1-1; possible D gene TRBD1, 5 bases. CDR1 is LGHNA and CDR2 is YSLEER in the germline V gene. V shed 3 bases and J shed 0 bases, with 8 bases lying between them. The CDR3 covers 14 residues. CDR3 bases: TGCGCCAGCAGCCAGTCCAGGGTGAACACTGAAGCTTTCTTT. Translation: CASSQSRVNTEAFF.

This clone was picked up many times. This rearrangement joins TRBV20-1 to TRBJ2-2; 9 bases match TRBD2. CDR3 length equals 14 residues. J gave up 0 bases and V 6 bases, and 2 bases lay outside the gene matches. Germline-derived CDR1 and CDR2 are DFQATT and SNEGSKA (reference sequence). CDR3 residues: CSARTSANTGELFF. CDR3 in DNA: TGCAGTGCCCGGACTAGCGCGAACACCGGGGAGCTGTTTTTT.

This clone has at least ten counts. This CDR3 is also generated by other DNA sequences in the sample. The V and J genes are TRBV15 and TRBJ2-1; TRBD2 agrees at 11 bases. Germline CDR1 reads LNHNV; CDR2 reads YYDKDF (reference sequence). The CDR3 extends over 16 amino acids. V shed 5 bases, J shed 4 bases, and the junction held 7 bases outside the gene matches. The CDR3 DNA reads as TGTGCCACCAGCGTAGCCACTAGCGGGAGTTACAATGAGCAGTTCTTC. This encodes CATSVATSGSYNEQFF.

This rearrangement joins TRBV6-1 to TRBJ1-2; tentatively, D is TRBD1 (5 bases). V was shortened by 2 bases and J by 2 bases, with 6 bases between the two germline ends. Germline values: CDR1 MNHNS, CDR2 SASEGT. The length of the CDR3 is 13 residues. The CDR3 bases are TGTGCCAGCAGTGAACGGGACAACTATGGCTACACCTTC. Its translation: CASSERDNYGYTF.

This clone was seen at least ten times. The chain employs TRBV9 and TRBJ1-3; D unresolved. Germline V gene data show CDR1 as SGDLS and CDR2 as YYNGEE. V gave up 3 bases and J gave up 0 bases, with 13 bases separating them. There are 16 residues in the CDR3. In DNA, the CDR3 is TGTGCCAGCAGCGCAGACCCCGCCAGCTCTGGAAACACCATATATTTT. It translates to CASSADPASSGNTIYF.

The chain employs TRBV5-1 and TRBJ2-1, with D possibly matching TRBD2 (6 bases). Trimming removed 4 bases at V and 6 bases at J, with 23 bases between. CDR3 length: 17 amino acids. CDR1 is SGHRS and CDR2 is YFSETQ in the germline V gene. The CDR3, as DNA: TGCGCCAGCAGCCGGGGGTCGGGAGACCCAAGAATCAATGAGCAGTTCTTC. Amino acid sequence: CASSRGSGDPRINEQFF.

By share, this clone ranks as medium-sized. V usage is TRBV2 and J usage is TRBJ1-1, with TRBD1 matching over 7 bases. The CDR3 loop spans 14 amino acids. V shed 10 bases and J 1 base; nucleotides not matched to a gene: 9. Looked up from germline, CDR1 is SNHLY and CDR2 is FYNNEI. This chain's CDR3 is CAILTGSANTEAFF. The CDR3, as DNA: TGTGCCATACTGACAGGGAGTGCGAACACTGAAGCTTTCTTT. Drawing the rest from reference TRBV2 and TRBJ1-1, the complete variable domain is EPEVTQTPSHQVTQMGQEVILRCVPISNHLYFYWYRQILGQKVEFLVSFYNNEISEKSEIFDDQFSVERPDGSNFTLKIRSTKLEDSAMYFCAILTGSANTEAFFGQGTRLTVV.

This clone was seen more than once but under ten times. The chain is built from TRBV6-1 and TRBJ1-6, with a weak D call TRBD1 (5 bases). There are 16 residues in the CDR3. The germline gives CDR1 MNHNS, CDR2 SASEGT. V lost 3 bases, J lost 9 bases, and 18 bases lay in between. CDR3 nucleotides: TGTGCCAGCAGTGAGTCCCTCCCAGGGACTGGTTCACCCCTCCACTTT. Translated, it gives CASSESLPGTGSPLHF.

The CDR3 bases are TGTGCCAGCCTGGTGACACGGGAGGGCCTTTACGAGCAGTACTTC. Translating it yields CASLVTREGLYEQYF. The chain uses TRBV12-3 or TRBV12-4 and TRBJ2-7, with TRBD2 matching over 8 bases. The CDR3 has 15 residues. Germline trimming cut 8 bases from V and 4 bases from J; bases unmatched to any gene: 13.

The chain couples TRBV11-3 to TRBJ2-7; TRBD1 matches at 7 bases. This CDR3 is 13 amino acids long. CDR1 is SGHNT, CDR2 YENEEA, per germline. V lost 3 bases, J lost 3 bases, and 2 bases stayed unmatched. In nucleotides, the CDR3 is TGTGCCAGCAGCTTCCGACAGGGCTACGAGCAGTACTTC. Translating it yields CASSFRQGYEQYF. Full variable domain (outside the CDR3, taken from reference TRBV11-3 and TRBJ2-7): EAGVVQSPRYKIIEKKQPVAFWCNPISGHNTLYWYLQNLGQGPELLIRYENEEAVDDSQLPKDRFSAERLKGVDSTLKIQPAELGDSAVYLCASSFRQGYEQYFGPGTRLTVT.

With regard to this clone: At one end, the junction sequence differs from germline, possibly due to a read error. The V call is TRBV7-2, the J call TRBJ2-5; 7 positions agree with TRBD2. In germline, CDR1 is SGHTA, CDR2 FQGNSA. The CDR3 totals 13 residues. Written as DNA, the CDR3 is TGTGCCGGCAGCTTTGGGGGGGAAGAGACCAAGTACTTC. It yields the protein CAGSFGGEETKYF.

This clone is medium-sized. The chain combines TRBV28 with TRBJ1-1; 10 nucleotides align to TRBD1. The CDR3 is made up of 15 amino acids. CDR1 is MDHEN, CDR2 SYDVKM, per germline. The junction had 7 bases not matched to a gene; V was cut back by 5 bases and J by 4 bases. CDR3 sequence (DNA): TGTGCCAGCAGTACCGGGACAGGGGTAGGCACTGAAGCTTTCTTT. Residues: CASSTGTGVGTEAFF.

This clone is termed medium-sized (0.01 to 0.1%). V usage is TRBV6-4 and J usage is TRBJ2-3, with TRBD2 as a possible D gene (6 bases). The CDR3 loop spans 14 amino acids. Germline assignment: CDR1 MRHNA and CDR2 SNTAGT. V dropped 3 bases and J dropped 1 base, with 8 bases sitting between them. CDR3 region: CASSETGGTDTQYF. The CDR3 DNA reads TGTGCCAGCAGTGAAACGGGGGGCACAGATACGCAGTATTTT.

CDR3 bases: TGCAGTGCTAGAGGACAGTCCCTTCTCTACGAGCAGTACTTC. The encoded protein is CSARGQSLLYEQYF. This chain connects TRBV20-1 to TRBJ2-7; a weak D match, TRBD1 (5 bases). This CDR3 spans 14 amino acids. V was trimmed by 1 base and J by 3 bases, leaving 13 bases between them. Germline values: CDR1 DFQATT, CDR2 SNEGSKA (reference sequence).

A few counts support this clone. This chain connects TRBV6-2 or TRBV6-3 to TRBJ1-2; 8 nucleotides align to TRBD1. The CDR3 length is 15 residues. Germline V gives CDR1 MNHEY, CDR2 SVGEGT. The ends lost 2 bases at V and 7 bases at J; junction bases unmatched: 9. The CDR3 DNA reads TGTGCCAGCAGTTACCTGACAGGGGCTTCTTCTGGCTACACCTTC. Translating gives CASSYLTGASSGYTF.

The chain combines TRBV20-1 with TRBJ2-3; D is ambiguous. Looked up from germline, CDR1 is DFQATT and CDR2 is SNEGSKA (reference sequence). V dropped 2 bases and J dropped 0 bases, with 18 bases sitting between them. This CDR3 region has 17 residues. The CDR3 DNA reads as TGCAGTGCTAGATGGAGAAAGGGCCTCCCCAGCACAGATACGCAGTATTTT. As protein: CSARWRKGLPSTDTQYF.